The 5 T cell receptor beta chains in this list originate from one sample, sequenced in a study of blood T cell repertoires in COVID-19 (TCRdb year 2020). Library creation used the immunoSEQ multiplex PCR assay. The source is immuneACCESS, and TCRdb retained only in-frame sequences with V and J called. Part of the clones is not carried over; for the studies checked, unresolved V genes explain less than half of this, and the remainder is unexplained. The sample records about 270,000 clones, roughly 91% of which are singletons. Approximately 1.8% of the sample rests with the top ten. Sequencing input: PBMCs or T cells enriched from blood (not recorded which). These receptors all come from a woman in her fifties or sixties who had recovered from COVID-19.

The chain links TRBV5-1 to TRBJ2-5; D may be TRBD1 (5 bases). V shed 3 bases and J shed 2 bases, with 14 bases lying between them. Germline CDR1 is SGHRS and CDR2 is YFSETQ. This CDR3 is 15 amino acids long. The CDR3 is CASSSLGRTQETQYF. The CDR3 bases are TGCGCCAGCAGCTCCTTAGGTCGGACACAAGAGACCCAGTACTTC.

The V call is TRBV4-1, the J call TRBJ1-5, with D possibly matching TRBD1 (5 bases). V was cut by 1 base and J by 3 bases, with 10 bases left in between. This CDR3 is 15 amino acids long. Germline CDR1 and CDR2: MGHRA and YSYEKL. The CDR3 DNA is TGCGCCAGCAGCCAAGGTCGACAGCCCAATCAGCCCCAGCATTTT. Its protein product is CASSQGRQPNQPQHF.

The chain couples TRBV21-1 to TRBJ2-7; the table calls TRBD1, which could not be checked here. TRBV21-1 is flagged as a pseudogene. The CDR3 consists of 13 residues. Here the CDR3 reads CASFLGTGYEQYF. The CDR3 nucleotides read TGTGCCAGCTTTCTCGGGACAGGGTACGAGCAGTACTTC.

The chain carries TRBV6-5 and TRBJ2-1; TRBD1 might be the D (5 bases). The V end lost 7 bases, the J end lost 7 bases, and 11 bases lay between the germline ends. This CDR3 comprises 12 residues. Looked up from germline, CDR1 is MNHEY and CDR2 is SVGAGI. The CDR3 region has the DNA TGTGCCAGCACTAGGACATTAAATGAGCAGTTCTTC. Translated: CASTRTLNEQFF.

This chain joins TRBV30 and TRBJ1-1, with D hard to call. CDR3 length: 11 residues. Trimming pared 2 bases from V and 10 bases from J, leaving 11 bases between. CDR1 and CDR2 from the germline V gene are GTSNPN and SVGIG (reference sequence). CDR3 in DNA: TGTGCCTGGAGTCGGGTTCCCGGAGCTTTCTTT. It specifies CAWSRVPGAFF.